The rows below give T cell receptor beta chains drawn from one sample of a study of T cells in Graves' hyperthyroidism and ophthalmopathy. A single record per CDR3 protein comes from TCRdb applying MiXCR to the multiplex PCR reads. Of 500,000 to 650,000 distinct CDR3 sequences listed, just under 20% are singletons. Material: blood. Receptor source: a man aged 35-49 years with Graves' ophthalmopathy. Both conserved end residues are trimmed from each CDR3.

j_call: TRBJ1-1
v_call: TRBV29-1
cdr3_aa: SVEKGTGNTEAF

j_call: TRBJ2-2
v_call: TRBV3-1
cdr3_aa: ASSQPLGRAVGELF

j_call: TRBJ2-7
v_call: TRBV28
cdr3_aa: ASSLGTGLLDEQY

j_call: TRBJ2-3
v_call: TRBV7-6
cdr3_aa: ASSLGAGVNTDTQY

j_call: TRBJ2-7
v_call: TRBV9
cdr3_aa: ASSPSTGIGFEQY

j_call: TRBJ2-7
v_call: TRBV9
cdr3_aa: ASSSLGEGEQY

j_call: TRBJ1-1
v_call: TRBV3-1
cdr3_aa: ASGNIGTENTEAF

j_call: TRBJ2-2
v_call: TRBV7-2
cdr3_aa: ASTRRPGTGELF

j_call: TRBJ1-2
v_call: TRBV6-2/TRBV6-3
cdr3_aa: ASSLGTGILPNYGYT

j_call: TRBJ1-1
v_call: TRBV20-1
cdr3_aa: SAGTGAGAF

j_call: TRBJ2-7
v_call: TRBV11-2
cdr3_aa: ASSLGVLYEQY

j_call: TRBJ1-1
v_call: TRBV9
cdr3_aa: ASSVVPGNSLMNTEAF

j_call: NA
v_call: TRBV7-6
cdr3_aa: ASSLGAGDTYEQF

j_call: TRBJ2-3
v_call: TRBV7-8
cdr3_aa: ASSSRGRGTDTQY

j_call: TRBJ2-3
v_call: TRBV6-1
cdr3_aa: ASSEVGDRWADTQY

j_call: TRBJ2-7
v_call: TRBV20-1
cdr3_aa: SASPRGGYYEQY

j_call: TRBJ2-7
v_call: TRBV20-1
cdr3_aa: SARDGTPYEQY

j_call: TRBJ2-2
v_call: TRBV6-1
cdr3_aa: ASSRLAGAGELF

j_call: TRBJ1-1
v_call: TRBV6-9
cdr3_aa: ASSYPQDTEAF

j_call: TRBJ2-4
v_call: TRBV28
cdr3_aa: ASSFPAVAWAKNIQY

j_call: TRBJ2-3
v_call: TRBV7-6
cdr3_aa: ASSLAPAGGQGDTQY

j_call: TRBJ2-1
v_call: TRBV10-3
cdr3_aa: AISEPGGTYNEQF

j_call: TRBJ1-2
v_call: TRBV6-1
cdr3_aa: ASSEGQGTIYGYT

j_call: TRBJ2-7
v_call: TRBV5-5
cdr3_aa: ASSLGARTEFYEQY

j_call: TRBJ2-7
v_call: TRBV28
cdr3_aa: ASRAGGLVYSGSYEQY

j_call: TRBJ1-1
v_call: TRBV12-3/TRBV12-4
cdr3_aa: ASSFRDPNGEAF

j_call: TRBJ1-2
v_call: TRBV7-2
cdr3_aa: ASSLPGRAGYT

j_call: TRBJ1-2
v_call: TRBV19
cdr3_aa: ASSIGATTGYGYT

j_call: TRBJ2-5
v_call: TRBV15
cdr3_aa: ATSHRGPETQY

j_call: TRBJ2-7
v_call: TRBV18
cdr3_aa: ASSSPRGAGGSYEQY

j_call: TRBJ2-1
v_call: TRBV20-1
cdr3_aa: SAGAGGGNEQF

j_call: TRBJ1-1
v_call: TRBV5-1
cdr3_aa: ASSLDQITGYTEAF

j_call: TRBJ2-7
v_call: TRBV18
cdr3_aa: ASSPPTGDEQY

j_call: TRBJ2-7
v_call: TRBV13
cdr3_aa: ASGYGVYEQY

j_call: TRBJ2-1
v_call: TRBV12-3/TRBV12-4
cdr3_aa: ASRLRRDNEQF

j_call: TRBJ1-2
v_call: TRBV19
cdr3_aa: ASSGQGRDYGYT

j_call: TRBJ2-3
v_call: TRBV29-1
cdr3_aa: SVGLGLAGSDTQY

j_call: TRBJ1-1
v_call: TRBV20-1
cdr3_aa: SAPRGTEAF

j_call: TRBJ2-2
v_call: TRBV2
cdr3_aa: ASRDRVGTGELF

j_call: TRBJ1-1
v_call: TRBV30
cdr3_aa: AWSRKGSSAF

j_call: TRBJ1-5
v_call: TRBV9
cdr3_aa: ASSVRGDSNQPQH

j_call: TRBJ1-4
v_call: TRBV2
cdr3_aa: ASSVQGDLSEKLF

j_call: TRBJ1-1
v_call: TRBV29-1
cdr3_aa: SVWGVMNTEAF

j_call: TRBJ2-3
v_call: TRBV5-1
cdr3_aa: ASSLLRTDTQY

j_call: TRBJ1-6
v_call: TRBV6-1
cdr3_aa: ASSNTRISSSYNSPLH

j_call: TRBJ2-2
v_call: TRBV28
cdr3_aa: ASLSGSRDTGELF

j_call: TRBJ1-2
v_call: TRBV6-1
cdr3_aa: ASTPTEGGGRGYT

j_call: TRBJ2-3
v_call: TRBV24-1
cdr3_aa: ATSDLLGADTQY

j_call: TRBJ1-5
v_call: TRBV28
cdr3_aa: ASKGPYSNQPQH

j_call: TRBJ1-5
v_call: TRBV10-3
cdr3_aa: AISERPGYSNQPQH

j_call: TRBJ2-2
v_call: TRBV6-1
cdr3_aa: ASSPTPWTPTGELF